Sequencing of this T cell receptor beta chain was carried out in a study of T cells of healthy individuals. TCRdb reprocessed the 5' RACE reads with MiXCR, giving one entry per CDR3 protein. Among about 96,000 distinct CDR3 sequences listed, approximately 18% were seen once. The CDR3 sequence is 14 residues long. Trimming took 3 bases from V and 6 from J; bases not matched to a gene: 7. The germline V gene encodes CDR1 DFQATT and CDR2 SNEGSKA (reference sequence). This sequence joins TRBV20-1 and TRBJ2-2; TRBD1 matches 7 bases. This TCR derives from a human donor in good health. The CDR3 region has the DNA TGCAGTGCTAGCATGACAGGGAGACCCGGGGAGCTGTTTTTT. Translation gives CSASMTGRPGELFF.